These 14 T cell receptor beta chains came from one sample sequenced in a study of T-cell reconstitution after alpha-beta-depleted transplantation in children. Preparing the TCRbeta library involved the use of unique molecular identifiers. Each CDR3 protein gets one entry after TCRdb re-called the PCR reads with MiXCR. The sample consists of fewer than 550,000 distinct CDR3 sequences, roughly an eighth of them appearing once. This specimen was PBMCs, mostly from graft donor cells, taken 180 days after TCRalphabeta/CD19-depleted stem cell transplant. These receptors all stem from a female patient aged 2-15 years who had a stem cell transplant for aplastic anemia, so the T cells may come from the graft donor.

In this sample, this clonotype turned up a few times. The chain uses TRBV20-1 and TRBJ1-6; D gene ambiguous. The CDR3 is made up of 16 amino acids. Trimming pared 0 bases from V and 8 bases from J, leaving 17 bases between. CDR1 is DFQATT and CDR2 is SNEGSKA in the germline V gene (reference sequence). CDR3: CSARDSASEADSPLHF. The CDR3 bases are TGCAGTGCTAGAGATAGTGCGTCGGAAGCAGATTCACCCCTCCACTTT.

The J gene is TRBJ2-5, the V gene TRBV13; TRBD2 aligns across 13 bases. V was pared by 5 bases and J by 5 bases, with 8 bases of the junction left unmatched. The germline CDR1 and CDR2 sequences are PRHDT and FYEKMQ (reference sequence). This CDR3 has 16 amino acids. CDR3 sequence reads: CASSQGGLAGYETQYF. For the CDR3, the DNA is TGTGCCAGCAGCCAAGGGGGACTAGCGGGGTATGAGACCCAGTACTTC.

The CDR3, as DNA: TGTGCCAGCAGCTCCAGGGCCCGCCAAGAGACCCAGTACTTC. This translates into CASSSRARQETQYF. The V and J genes are TRBV7-9 and TRBJ2-5; D perhaps matches TRBD1 (5 bases). Trimming took 4 bases from V and 1 from J, leaving 10 bases between them. This CDR3 is built from 14 residues. CDR1 SEHNR and CDR2 FQNEAQ come from the germline V gene (reference sequence).

This clonotype occurred many times. The genes are TRBV28 and TRBJ1-1, with D possibly matching TRBD1 (6 bases). Germline V lookup: CDR1 MDHEN, CDR2 SYDVKM. The CDR3 is 16 amino acids. V was shortened by 3 bases and J by 1 base, with 15 bases between the two germline ends. The CDR3 is CASSLLQGWGNTEAFF. CDR3 coding DNA: TGTGCCAGCAGTTTGTTACAGGGATGGGGGAACACTGAAGCTTTCTTT.

This clonotype was recorded at least ten times. The chain couples TRBV28 to TRBJ2-1; 9 bases fit TRBD1. The CDR3 sequence is 15 residues long. J gave up 7 bases and V 5 bases, and 9 bases lay outside the gene matches. CDR1 is MDHEN, CDR2 SYDVKM, per germline. The CDR3 nucleotides read TGTGCCAGCAGTACCTCCGGGACAGGGTATAATGAGCAGTTCTTC. Translation gives CASSTSGTGYNEQFF.

Ten or more counts support this clonotype. The chain links TRBV6-2 or TRBV6-3 to TRBJ2-2; D remains ambiguous. Trimming took off 4 bases at V and 2 bases at J, with 5 bases between the two ends. This CDR3 has 13 residues. Germline CDR1 is MNHEY and CDR2 is SVGEGT. The CDR3 sequence is CASSSQNTGELFF. Here the CDR3 DNA reads TGTGCCAGCAGTTCCCAAAACACCGGGGAGCTGTTTTTT.

The rearrangement joins TRBV7-2 to TRBJ2-3; 8 nucleotides match TRBD2. Germline CDR1 reads SGHTA; CDR2 reads FQGNSA. J lost 1 base, V lost 1 base, and 4 bases had no gene match. The CDR3 has 16 residues. CDR3 sequence reads: CASSLGVSGGTDTQYF. The DNA of the CDR3 is TGTGCCAGCAGCTTAGGGGTTAGCGGGGGCACAGATACGCAGTATTTT.

The chain uses TRBV28 and TRBJ1-1; D is uncertain. This CDR3 has 12 residues. CDR1 is MDHEN and CDR2 is SYDVKM in the germline V gene. V lost 10 bases and J lost 1, with 10 bases in between. CDR3 in amino acids: CAILRGNTEAFF. The CDR3 nucleotides read TGTGCCATCCTTCGTGGGAACACTGAAGCTTTCTTT. The full variable domain, in which reference TRBV28 and TRBJ1-1 provide the parts outside the CDR3, is DVKVTQSSRYLVKRTGEKVFLECVQDMDHENMFWYRQDPGLGLRLIYFSYDVKMKEKGDIPEGYSVSREKKERFSLILESASTNQTSMYLCAILRGNTEAFFGQGTRLTVV.

In this sample, this clonotype turned up a few times. The chain carries TRBV20-1 and TRBJ1-1, with D possibly being TRBD1 (6 bases). CDR1 is DFQATT, CDR2 SNEGSKA, per germline (reference sequence). With 0 bases removed from V and 5 bases from J, the gap between germline ends came to 10 bases. This CDR3 has 13 residues. The CDR3 nucleotides are TGCAGTGCTAGAGATAAGGGGGGTACTGAAGCTTTCTTT. It encodes CSARDKGGTEAFF.

A few counts support this clonotype. The chain couples TRBV4-3 to TRBJ2-5; D remains ambiguous. Looked up from germline, CDR1 is LGHNA and CDR2 is YSLEER. The germline V and J ends were trimmed by 1 base and 5 bases, with 14 bases remaining between them. The CDR3 consists of 15 residues. The CDR3 region has the DNA TGCGCCAGCAGCCAAGGACTCCTCAATAGGGAGACCCAGTACTTC. Translating gives CASSQGLLNRETQYF.

This clonotype was detected many times. The V call is TRBV7-9, the J call TRBJ1-4; D gene unclear. The CDR3 extends over 16 amino acids. V lost 2 bases to trimming and J lost 6 bases, with 16 bases between them. The germline V gene has CDR1 SEHNR and CDR2 FQNEAQ (reference sequence). CDR3 sequence reads: CASSLRRFREYEKLFF. The CDR3, as DNA: TGTGCCAGCAGCTTACGACGTTTTCGGGAGTATGAAAAACTGTTTTTT.

This clonotype was counted a few times. V and J are TRBV6-1 and TRBJ2-7; the match to TRBD1 covers 9 bases. CDR1 and CDR2 from the germline V gene are MNHNS and SASEGT. V shed 5 bases, J shed 4 bases, and the junction held 6 bases outside the gene matches. This CDR3 contains 14 residues. The CDR3 nucleotides are TGTGCCAGCAGTAGGGACAGGGATACATACGAGCAGTACTTC. It is translated as CASSRDRDTYEQYF.

The chain employs TRBV20-1 and TRBJ1-2, with 10 bases aligning to TRBD1. Germline assignment: CDR1 DFQATT and CDR2 SNEGSKA (reference sequence). The CDR3 sequence is 14 residues long. Germline trimming cut 1 base from V and 2 bases from J; bases unmatched to any gene: 1. The CDR3 nucleotides read TGCAGTGCTAGAGGGACAGGGGGGAACTATGGCTACACCTTC. This gives the protein CSARGTGGNYGYTF.

The chain joins TRBV14 to TRBJ2-1; D gene ambiguous. Looked up from germline, CDR1 is SGHDN and CDR2 is FVKESK. Trimming took 0 bases from V and 1 from J, leaving 10 bases between them. The CDR3 consists of 16 residues. This CDR3 is CASSQEASPSYNEQFF. CDR3 sequence (DNA): TGTGCCAGCAGCCAAGAGGCCAGCCCGTCCTACAATGAGCAGTTCTTC.